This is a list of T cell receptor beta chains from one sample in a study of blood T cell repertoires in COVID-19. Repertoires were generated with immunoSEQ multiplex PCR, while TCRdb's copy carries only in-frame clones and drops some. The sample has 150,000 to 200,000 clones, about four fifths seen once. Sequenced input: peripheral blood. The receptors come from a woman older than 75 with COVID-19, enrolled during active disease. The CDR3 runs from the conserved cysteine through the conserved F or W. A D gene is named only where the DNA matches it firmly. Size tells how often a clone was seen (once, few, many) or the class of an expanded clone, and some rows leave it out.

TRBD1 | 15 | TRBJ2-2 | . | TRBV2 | CASRPGTGGTGELFF | TGTGCCAGCCGTCCCGGGACAGGGGGTACCGGGGAGCTGTTTTTT
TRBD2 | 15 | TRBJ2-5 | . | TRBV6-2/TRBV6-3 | CASSTLAGKEETQYF | TGTGCCAGCAGTACCCTAGCGGGAAAAGAGGAGACCCAGTACTTC
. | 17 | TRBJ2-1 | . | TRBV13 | CASSLGASGTSYNEQFF | TGTGCCAGCAGCTTAGGCGCCTCCGGGACTTCTTACAATGAGCAGTTCTTC
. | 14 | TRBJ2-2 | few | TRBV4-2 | CASSQDINTGELFF | TGTGCCAGCAGCCAAGATATAAACACCGGGGAGCTGTTTTTT
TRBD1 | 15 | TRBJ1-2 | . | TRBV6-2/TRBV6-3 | CASSDPGTGGFGYTF | TGTGCCAGCAGTGATCCCGGGACAGGGGGATTTGGCTACACCTTC
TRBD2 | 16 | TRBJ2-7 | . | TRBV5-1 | CASSLGLAGEGYEQYF | TGCGCCAGCAGCTTGGGACTAGCGGGAGAGGGCTACGAGCAGTACTTC
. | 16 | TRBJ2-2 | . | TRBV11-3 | CASSPSWGAGTGELFF | TGTGCCAGCAGCCCTTCGTGGGGCGCTGGCACCGGGGAGCTGTTTTTT
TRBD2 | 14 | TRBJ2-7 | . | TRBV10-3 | CAIRGTSGTYEQYF | TGTGCCATCAGGGGGACTAGCGGGACCTACGAGCAGTACTTC
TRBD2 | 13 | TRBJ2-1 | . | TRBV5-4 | CASSFLAGGEQFF | TGTGCCAGCAGCTTCCTAGCGGGTGGAGAGCAGTTCTTC
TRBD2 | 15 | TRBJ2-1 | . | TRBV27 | CASSFTTGGLNEQFF | TGTGCCAGCAGTTTCACAACGGGGGGGCTCAATGAGCAGTTCTTC
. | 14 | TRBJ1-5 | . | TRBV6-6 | CASSYSFGNQPQHF | TGTGCCAGCAGTTACTCGTTCGGGAATCAGCCCCAGCATTTT
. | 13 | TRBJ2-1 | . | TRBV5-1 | CASSLAADNEQFF | TGCGCCAGCAGCTTGGCCGCAGACAATGAGCAGTTCTTC
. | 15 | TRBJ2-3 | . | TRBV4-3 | CASSHSWDFTDTQYF | TGCGCCAGCAGCCACAGCTGGGACTTCACAGATACGCAGTATTTT
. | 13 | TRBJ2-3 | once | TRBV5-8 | CASRLTSTDTQYF | TGTGCCAGCAGACTCACTAGCACAGATACGCAGTATTTT
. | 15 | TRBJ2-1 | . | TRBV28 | CASSFEGLSNNEQFF | TGTGCCAGCAGTTTCGAGGGACTGTCCAACAATGAGCAGTTCTTC
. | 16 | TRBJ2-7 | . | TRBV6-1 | CASSETLGHLSYEQYF | TGTGCCAGCAGTGAAACTCTGGGGCACCTCTCCTACGAGCAGTACTTC
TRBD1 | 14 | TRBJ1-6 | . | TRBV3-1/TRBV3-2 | CASSQGQGASPLHF | TGTGCCAGCAGCCAAGGACAGGGGGCGTCACCCCTCCACTTT
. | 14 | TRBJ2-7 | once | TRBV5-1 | CASSWSRGPYEQYF | TGCGCCAGCAGCTGGAGTCGAGGGCCCTACGAGCAGTACTTC
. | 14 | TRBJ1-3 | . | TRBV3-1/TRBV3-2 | CASSQGAGGNTIYF | TGTGCCAGCAGCCAAGGGGCAGGCGGAAACACCATATATTTT
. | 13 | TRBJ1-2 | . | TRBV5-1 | CASSLAGSYGYTF | TGCGCCAGCAGCTTGGCCGGGAGCTATGGCTACACCTTC
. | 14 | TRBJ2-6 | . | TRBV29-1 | CSVVFVLGANVLTF | TGCAGCGTTGTGTTTGTCCTTGGGGCCAACGTCCTGACTTTC
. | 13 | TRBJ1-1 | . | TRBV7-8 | CASSLAGGAEAFF | TGTGCCAGCAGCTTAGCCGGGGGGGCTGAAGCTTTCTTT
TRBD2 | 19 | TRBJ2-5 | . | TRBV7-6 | CASSLALGPSGGAVETQYF | TGTGCCAGCAGCTTAGCCTTGGGGCCTAGCGGGGGTGCTGTAGAGACCCAGTACTTC
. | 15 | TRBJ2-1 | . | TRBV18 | CASSPSARGNNEQFF | TGTGCCAGCTCACCGTCGGCGCGAGGCAACAATGAGCAGTTCTTC
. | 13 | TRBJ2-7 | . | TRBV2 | CASTPLGVHEQYF | TGTGCCAGCACCCCCCTAGGGGTCCACGAGCAGTACTTC
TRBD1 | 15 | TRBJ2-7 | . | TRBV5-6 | CASSLYRGPSYEQYF | TGTGCCAGCAGCCTATACAGGGGTCCCTCCTACGAGCAGTACTTC
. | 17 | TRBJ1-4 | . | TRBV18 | CASSPYQGGGTNEKLFF | TGTGCCAGCTCACCGTATCAGGGCGGCGGCACTAATGAAAAACTGTTTTTT
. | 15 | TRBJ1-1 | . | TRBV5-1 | CASIPRTEGITEAFF | TGCGCCAGCATCCCTAGGACAGAGGGGATCACTGAAGCTTTCTTT
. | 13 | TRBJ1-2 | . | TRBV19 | CASSMSGGYGYTF | TGTGCCAGTAGTATGTCGGGGGGCTATGGCTACACCTTC
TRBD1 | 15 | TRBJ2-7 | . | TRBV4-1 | CASSLGQGRTYEQYF | TGCGCCAGCAGCCTAGGACAGGGCCGGACCTACGAGCAGTACTTC
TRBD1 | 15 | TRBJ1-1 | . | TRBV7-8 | CASSWDSMSNTEAFF | TGTGCCAGCAGCTGGGACAGTATGTCGAACACTGAAGCTTTCTTT
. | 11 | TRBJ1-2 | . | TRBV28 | CASSSNYGYTF | TGTGCCAGCAGCTCCAACTATGGCTACACCTTC
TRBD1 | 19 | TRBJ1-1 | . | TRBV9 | CASSGHQGRDRGVNTEAFF | TGTGCCAGCAGCGGCCACCAGGGGCGGGACAGGGGGGTGAACACTGAAGCTTTCTTT
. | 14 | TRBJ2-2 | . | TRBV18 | CASSPTVIAGELFF | TGTGCCAGCTCACCAACGGTGATAGCCGGGGAGCTGTTTTTT
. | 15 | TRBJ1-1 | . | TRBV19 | CASELQGGSNTEAFF | TGTGCCAGTGAACTCCAGGGAGGGTCGAACACTGAAGCTTTCTTT
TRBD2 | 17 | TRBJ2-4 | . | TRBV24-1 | CATSDLRGRGAKNIQYF | TGTGCCACCAGTGATTTGCGGGGGAGGGGAGCCAAAAACATTCAGTACTTC
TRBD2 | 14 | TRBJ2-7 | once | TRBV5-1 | CASSLAAGGYEQYF | TGCGCCAGCAGCTTGGCCGCGGGGGGCTACGAGCAGTACTTC
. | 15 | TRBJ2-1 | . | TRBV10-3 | CAISESGRSYNEQFF | TGTGCCATCAGTGAATCGGGTCGCTCCTACAATGAGCAGTTCTTC
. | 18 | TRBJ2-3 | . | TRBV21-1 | CASSKEGGDRGREDTQYF | TGTGCCAGCAGCAAAGAGGGCGGGGACAGGGGAAGAGAAGATACGCAGTATTTT
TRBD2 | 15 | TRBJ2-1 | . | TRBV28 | CASSRTSGSGNEQFF | TGTGCCAGCAGCCGGACTAGCGGGAGTGGCAATGAGCAGTTCTTC
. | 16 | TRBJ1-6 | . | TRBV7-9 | CASTEALGQGSSPLHF | TGTGCCAGCACCGAAGCGCTGGGACAAGGAAGTTCACCCCTCCACTTT
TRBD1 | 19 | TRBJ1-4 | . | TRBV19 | CASSSSRDRQTTTNEKLFF | TGTGCCAGTAGTAGCTCCCGGGACAGACAAACCACAACTAATGAAAAACTGTTTTTT
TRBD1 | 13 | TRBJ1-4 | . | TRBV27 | CASRGQGYEKLFF | TGTGCCAGCAGAGGACAGGGTTATGAAAAACTGTTTTTT
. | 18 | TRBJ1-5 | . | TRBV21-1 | CASSGRGVGAYSNQPQHF | TGTGCCAGCAGCGGACGGGGGGTCGGGGCTTATAGCAATCAGCCCCAGCATTTT
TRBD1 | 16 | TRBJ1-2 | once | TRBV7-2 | CASSPLRDRGDYGYTF | TGTGCCAGCAGTCCTTTAAGGGACAGGGGTGACTATGGCTACACCTTC
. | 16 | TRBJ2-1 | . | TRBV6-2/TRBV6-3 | CASSYKLSGWYNEQFF | TGTGCCAGCAGTTACAAACTCTCAGGGTGGTACAATGAGCAGTTCTTC
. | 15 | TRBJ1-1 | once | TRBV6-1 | CASSEAKGGNTEAFF | TGTGCCAGCAGTGAAGCGAAAGGAGGAAACACTGAAGCTTTCTTT
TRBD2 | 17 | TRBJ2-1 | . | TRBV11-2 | CASSLDQLAGVYNEQFF | TGTGCCAGCAGCTTAGATCAACTAGCGGGGGTCTACAATGAGCAGTTCTTC
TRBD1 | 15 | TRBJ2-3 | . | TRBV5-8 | CASSFQSHRGDTQYF | TGTGCCAGCAGCTTCCAGAGCCACAGGGGAGATACGCAGTATTTT
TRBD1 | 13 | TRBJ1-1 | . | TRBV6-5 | CASSLDRDLEAFF | TGTGCCAGCAGCCTCGACAGGGATCTTGAAGCTTTCTTT
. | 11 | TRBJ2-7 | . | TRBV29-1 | CSVVTGYEQYF | TGCAGCGTTGTGACAGGCTACGAGCAGTACTTC
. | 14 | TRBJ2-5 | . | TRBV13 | CASSLGHEGETQYF | TGTGCCAGCAGCTTAGGCCATGAGGGAGAGACCCAGTACTTC
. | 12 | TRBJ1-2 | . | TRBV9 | CASSVVGAGYTF | TGTGCCAGCAGCGTAGTAGGGGCTGGCTACACCTTC
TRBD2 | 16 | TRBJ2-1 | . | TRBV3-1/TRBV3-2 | CASRNGREGSYNEQFF | TGTGCCAGCAGAAATGGGAGGGAGGGCTCCTACAATGAGCAGTTCTTC
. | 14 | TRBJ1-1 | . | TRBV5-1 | CASSRGFLNTEAFF | TGCGCCAGCAGCCGAGGGTTCCTGAACACTGAAGCTTTCTTT